The entry that follows covers one T cell receptor (beta chain) sequence. Per germline, CDR1 KGHSH and CDR2 LQKENI. V was cut by 6 bases and J by 0 bases, with 8 bases left in between. The CDR3 runs to 14 residues. The data derive from a study of cytomegalovirus exposure and HLA in healthy donors. Assay used: immunoSEQ multiplex PCR; TCRdb lists only in-frame clones, some missing. The data contain about 65,000 clones, 90% to 95% of them singletons. The receptor was isolated from a woman between 18 and 29 years old in good health and CMV-seronegative. The V and J genes are TRBV18 and TRBJ1-4, with D unresolved. Sequencing was carried out using PBMCs. The CDR3 nucleotides read TGTGCCAGCTCTCCGGTGGCAACTAATGAAAAACTGTTTTTT. This translates into CASSPVATNEKLFF.